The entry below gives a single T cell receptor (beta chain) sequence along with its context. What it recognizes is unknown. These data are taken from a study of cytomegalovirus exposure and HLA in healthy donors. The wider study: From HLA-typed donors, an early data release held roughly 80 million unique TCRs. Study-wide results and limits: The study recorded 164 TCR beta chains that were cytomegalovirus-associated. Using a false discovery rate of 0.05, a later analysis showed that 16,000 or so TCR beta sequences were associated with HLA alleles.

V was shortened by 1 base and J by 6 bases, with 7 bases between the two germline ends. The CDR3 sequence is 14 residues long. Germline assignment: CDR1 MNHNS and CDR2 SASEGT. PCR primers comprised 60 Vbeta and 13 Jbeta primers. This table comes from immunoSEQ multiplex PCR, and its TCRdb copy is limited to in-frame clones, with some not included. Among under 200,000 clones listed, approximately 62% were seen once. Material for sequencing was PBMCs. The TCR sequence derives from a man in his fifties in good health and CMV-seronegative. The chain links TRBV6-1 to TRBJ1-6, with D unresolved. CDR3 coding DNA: TGTGCCAGCAGTGAAGTCAGGTCTAATTCACCCCTCCACTTT. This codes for CASSEVRSNSPLHF.